The next 30 T cell receptor beta chains were all read from a single sample in a study of neoadjuvant anti-PD-1 for oral cavity cancer. Profiling relied on immunoSEQ multiplex PCR, and the TCRdb table lists in-frame clones only, not all of them. The sample shows about 15,000 clones, 60% to 75% of them seen only once. Here the sequenced sample was PBMCs, taken before nivolumab (anti-PD-1) treatment. The receptors originated from a person between 40 and 80 years old with oral cavity squamous cell carcinoma.

The J gene is TRBJ2-1, the V gene TRBV9, with TRBD2 matching over 10 bases. Germline V gene lookup returns CDR1 SGDLS and CDR2 YYNGEE. Germline trimming cut 0 bases from V and 7 bases from J; bases unmatched to any gene: 7. CDR3 size: 16 residues. CDR3 protein: CASSVGEREGGNEQFF. DNA for the CDR3: TGTGCCAGCAGCGTAGGGGAGCGGGAGGGAGGGAATGAGCAGTTCTTC.

A word on this clone: An end of the junction does not agree with germline; a read error may underlie this. The rearrangement joins TRBV4-1 to TRBJ1-2; 8 nucleotides line up with TRBD1. The CDR3 loop spans 14 amino acids. The germline CDR1 and CDR2 sequences are MGHRA and YSYEKL. CDR3 region: CASSHPDRGYGYTF. CDR3 nucleotides: TGCGCCAGCAGCCATCCCGACAGGGGCTATGGTTACACCTTC.

The V and J genes are TRBV30 and TRBJ1-2; TRBD1 is a possible D gene (5 bases). Germline values: CDR1 GTSNPN, CDR2 SVGIG (reference sequence). The CDR3 sequence is 13 residues long. V was cut by 1 base and J by 4 bases, with 10 bases left in between. The CDR3: CAWSGQGFYGYTF. DNA of the CDR3: TGTGCCTGGAGTGGCCAGGGCTTCTATGGCTACACCTTC.

This clone was detected a few times. This rearrangement joins TRBV6-5 to TRBJ2-7; D not resolved. CDR3 length: 13 residues. V was shortened by 6 bases and J by 3 bases, with 12 bases between the two germline ends. Germline V lookup: CDR1 MNHEY, CDR2 SVGAGI. The CDR3 bases are TGTGCCAGCAGGGCCGAGCCGAGCTACGAGCAGTACTTC. As protein: CASRAEPSYEQYF.

This clone was seen a handful of times. V gene TRBV14 combines with J gene TRBJ1-6; D is perhaps TRBD1 (6 bases). The CDR3 covers 17 residues. CDR1 SGHDN and CDR2 FVKESK come from the germline V gene. V dropped 4 bases and J dropped 9 bases, with 22 bases sitting between them. CDR3 region: CASSPEGGITSRSPLHF. CDR3 DNA sequence: TGTGCCAGCAGCCCAGAGGGGGGCATTACAAGTCGTTCACCCCTCCACTTT.

This chain uses TRBV7-2 with TRBJ2-5; TRBD1 agrees at 8 bases. V shed 5 bases and J 2 bases; nucleotides not matched to a gene: 10. This CDR3 has 16 residues. Germline values: CDR1 SGHTA, CDR2 FQGNSA. Written as DNA, the CDR3 is TGTGCCAGCAGCAAACGGACAGGGTGGGAACAAGAGACCCAGTACTTC. Amino acids: CASSKRTGWEQETQYF.

This clone was seen only once. This CDR3 reads CAISESTIDTQYF. In DNA form, the CDR3 reads TGTGCCATCAGTGAGTCGACTATAGATACGCAGTATTTT. The chain has TRBV10-3 and TRBJ2-3, with D maybe TRBD2 (5 bases). CDR3 length: 13 residues. Germline V gives CDR1 ENHRY, CDR2 SYGVKD. V lost 0 bases and J lost 5, with 6 bases in between.

The V gene is TRBV18, the J gene TRBJ1-2; TRBD1 is a possible D gene (5 bases). Trimming removed 2 bases at V and 4 bases at J, with 8 bases between. Germline CDR1 and CDR2: KGHSH and LQKENI. The CDR3 is made up of 13 amino acids. CDR3 region: CASSPAGIYGYTF. As DNA, the CDR3 is TGTGCCAGCTCACCAGCAGGGATCTATGGCTACACCTTC.

This rearrangement joins TRBV19 to TRBJ1-4, with TRBD1 as a possible D gene (6 bases). This CDR3 spans 18 amino acids. V was clipped by 0 bases and J by 0 bases, with 14 bases between them. Germline loops: CDR1 LNHDA, CDR2 SQIVND (reference sequence). The DNA of the CDR3 is TGTGCCAGTAGTATAGACCCTCGGACAGCTACAACTAATGAAAAACTGTTTTTT. Its translation: CASSIDPRTATTNEKLFF.

The CDR3 sequence is CASRERGRRNEQFF. CDR3 bases: TGTGCCAGCAGGGAGAGGGGGCGTAGGAATGAGCAGTTCTTC. The chain joins TRBV28 to TRBJ2-1, with 7 bases fitting TRBD1. CDR1 MDHEN and CDR2 SYDVKM come from the germline V gene. The junction had 9 bases not matched to a gene; V was cut back by 6 bases and J by 7 bases. CDR3 size: 14 residues.

The rearrangement joins TRBV7-2 to TRBJ2-5; D is possibly TRBD1 or TRBD2 (5 bases each). V was shortened by 1 base and J by 0 bases, with 9 bases between the two germline ends. The V gene's germline CDR1 is SGHTA and CDR2 FQGNSA. This CDR3 contains 15 residues. CDR3 protein: CASSLEGSHQETQYF. Written as DNA, the CDR3 is TGTGCCAGCAGCTTAGAGGGGAGCCACCAAGAGACCCAGTACTTC.

V gene TRBV11-2 combines with J gene TRBJ2-3, with 8 nucleotides matching TRBD2. Germline CDR1 reads SGHAT; CDR2 reads FQNNGV. After removal of 2 bases from V and 7 bases from J, the junction contained 8 bases not matched to a gene. This CDR3 spans 15 amino acids. Here the CDR3 DNA reads TGTGCCAGCAGCTTAAGCCTCGGGGGGGCTTATACGCAGTATTTT. Translating gives CASSLSLGGAYTQYF.

CDR3 nucleotide sequence: TGTGCCAGCAGCTCCGGCAGGCGAGAGACCCAGTACTTC. Its protein is CASSSGRRETQYF. The rearrangement joins TRBV27 to TRBJ2-5; D unclear. Germline V gives CDR1 MNHEY, CDR2 SMNVEV (reference sequence). CDR3 length equals 13 residues. Deletions cut 6 bases from V and 4 bases from J, with 12 bases between.

The chain has TRBV30 and TRBJ2-5, with 9 bases lining up with TRBD2. CDR1 is GTSNPN, CDR2 SVGIG, per germline (reference sequence). After removal of 2 bases from V and 2 bases from J, the junction contained 3 bases not matched to a gene. The CDR3 has 14 amino acids. CDR3 in DNA: TGTGCCTGGAGTCCGGGACTAGCACAAGAGACCCAGTACTTC. Amino acids: CAWSPGLAQETQYF.

The J gene is TRBJ2-2, the V gene TRBV6-1; TRBD1 might be the D (6 bases). Trimming stripped 4 bases from V and 7 bases from J, with 13 bases between. CDR1 and CDR2 from the germline V gene are MNHNS and SASEGT. The CDR3 is made up of 14 amino acids. The CDR3, as DNA: TGTGCCAGCAGTGTAACAGGGATTGACGGGGAGCTGTTTTTT. Translation gives CASSVTGIDGELFF.

The rearrangement uses TRBV4-1 and TRBJ1-4; D not certain. The V end lost 1 base, the J end lost 2 bases, and 14 bases lay between the germline ends. Germline V lookup: CDR1 MGHRA, CDR2 YSYEKL. This CDR3 has 17 amino acids. CDR3 DNA: TGCGCCAGCAGCCAAGGGGTAGGGAAAAGGACTAATGAAAAACTGTTTTTT. Protein: CASSQGVGKRTNEKLFF.

The V gene is TRBV27, the J gene TRBJ2-7, with TRBD1 matching 7 bases. The CDR3 is 16 amino acids. Germline V gene data show CDR1 as MNHEY and CDR2 as SMNVEV (reference sequence). After removal of 4 bases from V and 0 bases from J, the junction contained 9 bases not matched to a gene. The CDR3 coding sequence is TGTGCCAGCAGTTCCCATGGACAGGCTAGCTCCTACGAGCAGTACTTC. This codes for CASSSHGQASSYEQYF.

This sequence joins TRBV11-2 and TRBJ1-2; D may be TRBD1 (6 bases). The CDR3 sequence is 18 residues long. Germline V gene data show CDR1 as SGHAT and CDR2 as FQNNGV. Between the trimmed V and J ends, which lost 4 bases and 4 bases, there was a span of 25 bases. CDR3 in amino acids: CASSSVGGASSSIYGYTF. The CDR3 DNA is TGTGCCAGCAGCTCAGTAGGGGGGGCGTCCTCATCTATCTATGGCTACACCTTC. The full variable domain, its missing parts supplied by reference TRBV11-2 and TRBJ1-2, is EAGVAQSPRYKIIEKRQSVAFWCNPISGHATLYWYQQILGQGPKLLIQFQNNGVVDDSQLPKDRFSAERLKGVDSTLKIQPAKLEDSAVYLCASSSVGGASSSIYGYTFGSGTRLTVV.

This clone showed up just a few times. The V gene is TRBV2, the J gene TRBJ2-5; D possibly corresponds to TRBD2 (5 bases). CDR1 SNHLY and CDR2 FYNNEI come from the germline V gene. The CDR3 extends over 15 amino acids. V shed 5 bases and J shed 2 bases, with 15 bases lying between them. Here the CDR3 reads CASSPAEVQQETQYF. The CDR3 nucleotides read TGTGCCAGCAGTCCCGCGGAGGTGCAGCAAGAGACCCAGTACTTC.

This clone showed up just a few times. Germline and junction disagree at one end, which may indicate a read error. The CDR3 nucleotides read TGTGCCAGCAGCCTAAGACAGGTACGACTGGTCTTC. This gives the protein CASSLRQVRLVF. This sequence joins TRBV28 and TRBJ2-1; possible D gene TRBD1, 6 bases. Germline-derived CDR1 and CDR2 are MDHEN and SYDVKM. The CDR3 runs to 12 residues.

This rearrangement joins TRBV7-2 to TRBJ2-1, with D uncertain. The CDR3 has 13 amino acids. The V and J ends lost 4 bases and 15 bases respectively, with 19 bases between them. In germline, CDR1 is SGHTA, CDR2 FQGNSA. The CDR3 DNA reads as TGTGCCAGCAGCTCCGGCTCCCAGAGAAAACGGTTCTTC. Encoded protein: CASSSGSQRKRFF.

The V call is TRBV5-6, the J call TRBJ1-5; 8 bases are shared with TRBD1. Trimming cost V 3 bases and J 7 bases; bases outside gene matches: 6. Looked up from germline, CDR1 is SGHDT and CDR2 is YYEEEE. This CDR3 comprises 14 residues. The CDR3 DNA is TGTGCCAGCAGCTCGACAGGGGAGAGCCAGCCCCAGCATTTT. Translated: CASSSTGESQPQHF.

The V gene is TRBV7-9, the J gene TRBJ1-5; D gene ambiguous. Germline CDR1 SEHNR, CDR2 FQNEAQ (reference sequence). The germline V and J ends were trimmed by 4 bases and 2 bases, with 9 bases remaining between them. The CDR3 extends over 14 amino acids. The CDR3 DNA sequence: TGTGCCAGCAGCTCGGAGGCAGGCAATCAGCCCCAGCATTTT. As protein: CASSSEAGNQPQHF.

The chain combines TRBV30 with TRBJ2-7; tentatively, D is TRBD1 or TRBD2 (6 bases each). V shed 0 bases and J shed 4 bases, with 7 bases lying between them. This CDR3 region has 12 residues. Germline assignment: CDR1 GTSNPN and CDR2 SVGIG (reference sequence). The CDR3 sequence: CAWSVGGYEQYF. In DNA, the CDR3 is TGTGCCTGGAGTGTAGGGGGGTACGAGCAGTACTTC.

This clone was observed a handful of times. The chain employs TRBV30 and TRBJ1-4, with D perhaps matching TRBD1 (5 bases). CDR1 and CDR2 from the germline V gene are GTSNPN and SVGIG (reference sequence). The ends were cut back, 0 bases at V and 0 bases at J, with 14 bases in the middle. The length of the CDR3 is 17 residues. The CDR3 sequence: CAWSVRYRIATNEKLFF. The CDR3 coding sequence is TGTGCCTGGAGTGTACGTTACAGGATAGCAACTAATGAAAAACTGTTTTTT.

This chain connects TRBV30 to TRBJ2-5; perhaps TRBD2 as D (5 bases). Trimming stripped 0 bases from V and 4 bases from J, with 9 bases between. Germline V gene data show CDR1 as GTSNPN and CDR2 as SVGIG (reference sequence). This CDR3 spans 13 amino acids. Here the CDR3 reads CAWSVIRGETQYF. The CDR3 nucleotides are TGTGCCTGGAGTGTAATCCGGGGAGAGACCCAGTACTTC.

The rearrangement uses TRBV7-9 and TRBJ1-1, with unresolved D. The CDR3 totals 12 residues. CDR1 is SEHNR, CDR2 FQNEAQ, per germline (reference sequence). V was shortened by 6 bases and J by 3 bases, with 8 bases between the two germline ends. CDR3 residues: CASRDGYTEAFF. The CDR3 DNA sequence: TGTGCCAGCAGAGACGGATACACTGAAGCTTTCTTT. Full variable domain (missing parts from reference TRBV7-9 and TRBJ1-1): DTGVSQNPRHKITKRGQNVTFRCDPISEHNRLYWYRQTLGQGPEFLTYFQNEAQLEKSRLLSDRFSAERPKGSFSTLEIQRTEQGDSAMYLCASRDGYTEAFFGQGTRLTVV.

The CDR3, as DNA: TGCGCCAGCAGCTTGGACGGGAGGGCCGACAATGAGCAGTTCTTC. Protein sequence: CASSLDGRADNEQFF. The chain uses TRBV5-1 and TRBJ2-1; TRBD2 matches 8 bases. The V and J ends lost 0 bases and 5 bases, in that order; junction bases with no gene match: 4. This CDR3 has 15 residues. CDR1 and CDR2 (germline): SGHRS, YFSETQ.

This clone turned up a few times. The J gene is TRBJ2-7, the V gene TRBV30; TRBD1 agrees at 7 bases. This CDR3 is built from 14 residues. The germline V gene has CDR1 GTSNPN and CDR2 SVGIG (reference sequence). The junction had 5 bases not matched to a gene; V was cut back by 2 bases and J by 1 base. As DNA, the CDR3 is TGTGCCTGGAGTTCCTGGACAGGATCCTACGAGCAGTACTTC. Translated: CAWSSWTGSYEQYF.

The V gene is TRBV5-6, the J gene TRBJ1-5; D not certain. The V end lost 2 bases, the J end lost 3 bases, and 9 bases lay between the germline ends. This CDR3 contains 14 residues. Looked up from germline, CDR1 is SGHDT and CDR2 is YYEEEE. The CDR3 nucleotides read TGTGCCAGCAGCTTACAACACTCCAATCAGCCCCAGCATTTT. It is translated as CASSLQHSNQPQHF.